This TCR beta chain was recorded in a study of cytomegalovirus exposure and HLA in healthy donors. Study information: Membership in the Caucasian-associated ancestry cluster was found for around 85% of roughly 400 genotyped donors.

Study-wide findings and caveats: When a later analysis was performed, an Asian-associated ancestry cluster reportedly had fewer N-insertions than the approximately 680-donor mean.

PCR employed 60 Vbeta and 13 Jbeta primers. The protocol was immunoSEQ multiplex PCR, while the TCRdb copy is restricted to in-frame clones and leaves out a portion. In the table there are over 100,000 clones, around 65% of which are singletons. The CDR3 is 14 residues long. Germline CDR1 reads MDHEN; CDR2 reads SYDVKM. V was pared by 5 bases and J by 6 bases, with 16 bases between. The table lists this clone with a few counts. Its antigen remains unknown. This sequence joins TRBV28 and TRBJ1-1; D possibly corresponds to TRBD1 (6 bases). The sequence was obtained from a man between 18 and 29 years old in good health and CMV-seronegative. Sequences were obtained from PBMCs. The CDR3 DNA reads as TGTGCCAGCAGTCTCCTAACAGGGTTAGCTGAAGCTTTCTTT. This codes for CASSLLTGLAEAFF.